The sample holds a few counts of the clone carrying this T cell receptor beta chain. The target antigen is unknown. In germline, CDR1 is DFQATT, CDR2 SNEGSKA (reference sequence). The CDR3 spans 11 residues. V was clipped by 1 base and J by 8 bases, with 8 bases between them. The sample comes from a study of blood T cells in healthy people across ages. The study, taken as a whole, reports: Diversity was higher, and naive CD4+ cells more numerous, in long-lived donors than in aged donors.

The draw of peripheral blood yielded ten milliliters from each donor. Extraction of total RNA produced a minimum of 5 micrograms from each sample. PCR was performed a second time for about 7 to 12 cycles using a sample-barcoded 5' primer and a J-beta primer mix. Samples each returned at least 2.5 million CDR3-containing paired-end reads. Via MiXCR, TCRdb re-called the 5' RACE reads, giving one row per CDR3 protein. The table lists around 1.5 million distinct CDR3 sequences, roughly 59% of them singletons, with about 6.7% in the top ten. The chain combines TRBV20-1 with TRBJ1-2, with D uncertain. Material for sequencing was blood. This clonotype was obtained from a man younger than 35 in good health. CDR3 DNA: TGCAGTGCTAGAGGTTCGGGGGGCTACACCTTC. This gives the protein CSARGSGGYTF.